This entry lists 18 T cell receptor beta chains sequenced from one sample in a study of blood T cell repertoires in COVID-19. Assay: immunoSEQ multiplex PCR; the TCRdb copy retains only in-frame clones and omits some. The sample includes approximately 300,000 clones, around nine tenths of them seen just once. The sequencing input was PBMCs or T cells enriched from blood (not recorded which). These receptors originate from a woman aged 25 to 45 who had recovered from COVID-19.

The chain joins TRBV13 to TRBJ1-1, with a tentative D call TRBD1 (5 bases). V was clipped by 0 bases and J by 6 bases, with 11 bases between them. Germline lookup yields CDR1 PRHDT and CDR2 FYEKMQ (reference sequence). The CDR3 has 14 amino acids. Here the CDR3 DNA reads TGTGCCAGCAGCTTAGGTCAGGGAAGATCTGAAGCTTTCTTT. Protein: CASSLGQGRSEAFF.

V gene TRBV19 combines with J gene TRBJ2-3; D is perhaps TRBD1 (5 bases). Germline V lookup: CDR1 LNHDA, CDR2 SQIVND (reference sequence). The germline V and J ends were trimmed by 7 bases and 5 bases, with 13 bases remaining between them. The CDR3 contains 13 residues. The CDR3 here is CASTGRVGDTQYF. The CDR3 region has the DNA TGTGCCAGTACGGGCAGGGTCGGAGATACGCAGTATTTT.

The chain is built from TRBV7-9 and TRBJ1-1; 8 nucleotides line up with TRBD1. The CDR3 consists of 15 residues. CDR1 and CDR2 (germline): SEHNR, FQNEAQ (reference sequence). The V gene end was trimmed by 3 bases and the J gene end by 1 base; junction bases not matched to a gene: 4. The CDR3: CASSFSGTGNTEAFF. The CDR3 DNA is TGTGCCAGCAGCTTTTCCGGGACAGGGAACACTGAAGCTTTCTTT.

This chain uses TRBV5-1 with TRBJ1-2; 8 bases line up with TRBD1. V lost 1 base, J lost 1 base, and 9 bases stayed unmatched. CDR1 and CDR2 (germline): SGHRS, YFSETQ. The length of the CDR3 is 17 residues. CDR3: CASSLQQRDRINYGYTF. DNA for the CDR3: TGCGCCAGCAGCTTGCAACAGCGGGACAGGATTAACTATGGCTACACCTTC.

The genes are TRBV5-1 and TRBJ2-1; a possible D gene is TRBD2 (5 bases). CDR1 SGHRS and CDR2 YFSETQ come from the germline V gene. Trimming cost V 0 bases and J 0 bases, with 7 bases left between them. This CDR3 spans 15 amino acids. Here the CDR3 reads CASSLELGSYNEQFF. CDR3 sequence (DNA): TGCGCCAGCAGCTTGGAACTAGGCTCCTACAATGAGCAGTTCTTC.

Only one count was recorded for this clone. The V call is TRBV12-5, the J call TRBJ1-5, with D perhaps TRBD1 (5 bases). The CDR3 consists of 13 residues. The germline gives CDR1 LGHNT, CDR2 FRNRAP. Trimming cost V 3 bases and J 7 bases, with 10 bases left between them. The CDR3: CASGFQGGQPQHF. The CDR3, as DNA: TGTGCTAGTGGTTTCCAGGGAGGACAGCCCCAGCATTTT.

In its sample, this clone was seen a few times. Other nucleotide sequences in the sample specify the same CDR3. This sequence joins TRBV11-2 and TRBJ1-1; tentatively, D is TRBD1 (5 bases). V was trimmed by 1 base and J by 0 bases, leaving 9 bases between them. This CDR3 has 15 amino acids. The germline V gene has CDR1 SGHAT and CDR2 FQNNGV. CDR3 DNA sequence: TGTGCCAGCAGCTTAGTCGGGGGAGTGAACACTGAAGCTTTCTTT. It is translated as CASSLVGGVNTEAFF.

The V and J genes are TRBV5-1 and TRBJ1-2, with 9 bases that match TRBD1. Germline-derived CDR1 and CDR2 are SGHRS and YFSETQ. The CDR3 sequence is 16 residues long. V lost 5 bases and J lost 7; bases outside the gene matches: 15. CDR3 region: CASRFRYGTGISGYTF. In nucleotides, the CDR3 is TGCGCCAGCAGGTTCAGGTATGGGACAGGGATTTCTGGCTACACCTTC.

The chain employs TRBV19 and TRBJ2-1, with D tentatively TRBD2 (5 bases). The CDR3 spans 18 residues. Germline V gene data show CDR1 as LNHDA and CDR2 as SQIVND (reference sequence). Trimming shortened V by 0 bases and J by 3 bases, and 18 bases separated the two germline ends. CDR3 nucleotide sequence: TGTGCCAGTAGTATAGATCCCCCGGGGTTGGTCTTCTACAATGAGCAGTTCTTC. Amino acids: CASSIDPPGLVFYNEQFF.

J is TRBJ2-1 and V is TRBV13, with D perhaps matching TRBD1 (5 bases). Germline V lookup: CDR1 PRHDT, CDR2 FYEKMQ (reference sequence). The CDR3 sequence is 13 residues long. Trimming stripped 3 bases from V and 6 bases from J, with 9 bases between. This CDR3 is CASSFQGSNEQFF. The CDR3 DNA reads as TGTGCCAGCAGCTTCCAGGGATCCAATGAGCAGTTCTTC.

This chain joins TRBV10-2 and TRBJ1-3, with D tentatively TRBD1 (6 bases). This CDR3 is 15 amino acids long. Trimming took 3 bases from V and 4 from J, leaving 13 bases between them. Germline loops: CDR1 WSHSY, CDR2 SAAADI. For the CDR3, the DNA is TGCGCCAGCAGTGAAAGGGGGTACCTCGGAAACACCATATATTTT. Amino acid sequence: CASSERGYLGNTIYF.

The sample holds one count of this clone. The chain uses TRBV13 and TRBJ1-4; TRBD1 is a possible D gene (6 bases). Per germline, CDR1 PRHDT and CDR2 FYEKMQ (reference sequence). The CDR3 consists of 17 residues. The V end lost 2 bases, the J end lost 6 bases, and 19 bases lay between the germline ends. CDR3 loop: CASSLRTVSVSDEKLFF. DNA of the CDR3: TGTGCCAGCAGCTTACGGACAGTTAGCGTTTCGGATGAAAAACTGTTTTTT.

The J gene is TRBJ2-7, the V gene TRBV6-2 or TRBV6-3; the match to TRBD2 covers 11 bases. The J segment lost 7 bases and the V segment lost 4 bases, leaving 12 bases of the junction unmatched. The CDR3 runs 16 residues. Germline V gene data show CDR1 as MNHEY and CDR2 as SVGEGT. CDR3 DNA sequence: TGTGCCAGCAGTTCCCGGCTAGCGGGAGGTCTGAGGGAGCAGTACTTC. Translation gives CASSSRLAGGLREQYF.

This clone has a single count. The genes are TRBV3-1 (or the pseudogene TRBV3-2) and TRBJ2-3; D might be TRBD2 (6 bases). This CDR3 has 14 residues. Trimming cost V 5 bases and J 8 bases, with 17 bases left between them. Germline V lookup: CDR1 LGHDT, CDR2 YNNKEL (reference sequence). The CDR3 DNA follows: TGTGCCAGCAGCTACGACACCCCCGGGGGTACGCAGTATTTT. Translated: CASSYDTPGGTQYF.

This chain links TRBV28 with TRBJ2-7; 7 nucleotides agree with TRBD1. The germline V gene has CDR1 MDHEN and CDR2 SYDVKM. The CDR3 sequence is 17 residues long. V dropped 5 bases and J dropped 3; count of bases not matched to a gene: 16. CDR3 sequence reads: CASSVFAGTEIFYEQYF. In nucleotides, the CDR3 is TGTGCCAGCAGTGTTTTCGCCGGGACAGAGATATTCTACGAGCAGTACTTC.

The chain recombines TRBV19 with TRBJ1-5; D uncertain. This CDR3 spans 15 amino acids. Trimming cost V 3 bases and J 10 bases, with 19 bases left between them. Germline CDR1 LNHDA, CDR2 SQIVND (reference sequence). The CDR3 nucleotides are TGTGCCAGTAGTATTGTGTCGGGAACGTCCGCCCCCCAGCATTTT. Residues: CASSIVSGTSAPQHF.

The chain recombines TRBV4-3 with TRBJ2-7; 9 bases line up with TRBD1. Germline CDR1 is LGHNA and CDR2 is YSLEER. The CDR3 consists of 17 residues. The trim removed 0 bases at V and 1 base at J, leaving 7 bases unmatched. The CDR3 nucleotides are TGCGCCAGCAGCCAAGAGGGTGCGGGGACAGGGTCCTACGAGCAGTACTTC. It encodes CASSQEGAGTGSYEQYF.

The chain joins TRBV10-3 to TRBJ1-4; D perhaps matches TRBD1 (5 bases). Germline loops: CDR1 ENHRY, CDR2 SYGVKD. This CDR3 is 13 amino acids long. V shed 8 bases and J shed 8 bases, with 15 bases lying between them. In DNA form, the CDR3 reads TGTGCCATCGGAGAGCCGGGGGGAGAAAAACTGTTTTTT. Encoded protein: CAIGEPGGEKLFF.